Each of the 25 T cell receptor beta chains below was sequenced from the same sample in a study of identical twins. TCRdb processed the 5' RACE reads anew with MiXCR; each CDR3 protein has one entry. The data contain about 690,000 distinct CDR3 sequences, less than 25% of them singletons. In addition, the sample was reused for a study of T cells expressing NK-cell markers.

Material for sequencing was PBMCs. The source of these receptors is a woman aged 18-30 years in good health.

This clonotype was counted between two and nine times. V usage is TRBV12-3 or TRBV12-4 and J usage is TRBJ2-5, with 8 bases aligning to TRBD1. The junction had 4 bases not matched to a gene; V was cut back by 3 bases and J by 4 bases. This CDR3 spans 14 amino acids. This chain's CDR3 is CASSFGTGGETQYF. In DNA form, the CDR3 reads TGTGCCAGCAGTTTCGGTACAGGGGGAGAGACCCAGTACTTC.

In its sample, this clonotype was seen many times. The chain is built from TRBV12-3 or TRBV12-4 and TRBJ2-3; D unresolved. CDR3 length equals 14 residues. V was shortened by 2 bases and J by 2 bases, with 8 bases between the two germline ends. The CDR3 loop reads CASSLSLITDTQYF. In DNA form, the CDR3 reads TGTGCCAGCAGTTTATCTTTGATCACAGATACGCAGTATTTT.

This clonotype turned up a few times. The V call is TRBV20-1, the J call TRBJ1-1; 8 nucleotides agree with TRBD1. This CDR3 is built from 13 residues. Per germline, CDR1 DFQATT and CDR2 SNEGSKA (reference sequence). CDR3 in amino acids: CSCTGTGNTEAFF. CDR3 in DNA: TGCAGCTGTACCGGGACAGGGAACACTGAAGCTTTCTTT.

This clonotype was seen only a few times. This chain connects TRBV20-1 to TRBJ2-1, with TRBD2 as a possible D gene (5 bases). In germline, CDR1 is DFQATT, CDR2 SNEGSKA (reference sequence). V lost 1 base and J 0 bases, leaving 16 bases between the germline ends. The CDR3 extends over 17 amino acids. In DNA form, the CDR3 reads TGCAGTGCTAGAGTTAATAGCGCGACGGACTCCTACAATGAGCAGTTCTTC. Translating it yields CSARVNSATDSYNEQFF.

The chain joins TRBV7-2 to TRBJ2-3; 10 bases match TRBD2. The CDR3 covers 16 residues. The V gene end was trimmed by 7 bases and the J gene end by 5 bases; junction bases not matched to a gene: 12. The germline CDR1 and CDR2 sequences are SGHTA and FQGNSA. CDR3 in DNA: TGTGCCAGCAACCCATCCGTAGTAGCGGGAGGAGATACGCAGTATTTT. Its protein product is CASNPSVVAGGDTQYF.

This clonotype was recorded at least ten times. The V call is TRBV29-1, the J call TRBJ2-7, with D possibly TRBD1 on 6 matching bases. V shed 7 bases and J shed 3 bases, with 13 bases lying between them. Germline V gene data show CDR1 as SQVTM and CDR2 as ANQGSEA. The CDR3 is made up of 12 amino acids. This CDR3 is CSAQGTGYEQYF. The CDR3 coding sequence is TGCAGCGCACAGGGAACAGGCTACGAGCAGTACTTC.

V is TRBV4-3 and J is TRBJ2-7; TRBD2 agrees at 8 bases. CDR3 length equals 18 residues. Trimming took 4 bases from V and 7 from J; bases not matched to a gene: 21. Germline lookup yields CDR1 LGHNA and CDR2 YSLEER. In DNA form, the CDR3 reads TGCGCCAGCAGCCCCCCCCGGGTCGAGCGGGAGTTGTTGAGGGAGCAGTACTTC. As protein: CASSPPRVERELLREQYF.

The rearrangement joins TRBV3-1 to TRBJ2-5; the D is unclear. This CDR3 region has 12 residues. Germline V gives CDR1 LGHDT, CDR2 YNNKEL (reference sequence). V lost 0 bases to trimming and J lost 6 bases, with 5 bases between them. In nucleotides, the CDR3 is TGTGCCAGCAGCCAAGATAAACAGACCCAGTACTTC. Amino acid sequence: CASSQDKQTQYF.

This sequence joins TRBV23-1 and TRBJ2-7; D is unresolved. TRBV23-1 is annotated as an ORF whose role is uncertain. The CDR3 spans 11 residues. V was shortened by 10 bases and J by 4 bases, with 11 bases between the two germline ends. The CDR3 protein is CATRDGYEQYF. CDR3 in DNA: TGCGCCACCCGAGACGGGTACGAGCAGTACTTC.

In DNA form, the CDR3 reads TGTGCCAGCAGTGAGGGGGTTCCTGGAAACACCATATATTTT. It is translated as CASSEGVPGNTIYF. V gene TRBV2 combines with J gene TRBJ1-3, with D possibly TRBD1 on 5 matching bases. CDR1 and CDR2 from the germline V gene are SNHLY and FYNNEI. This CDR3 contains 14 residues. Trimming took off 3 bases at V and 2 bases at J, with 8 bases between the two ends.

This chain connects TRBV20-1 to TRBJ2-1, with D unresolved. The germline CDR1 and CDR2 sequences are DFQATT and SNEGSKA (reference sequence). The V end lost 6 bases, the J end lost 7 bases, and 13 bases lay between the germline ends. The CDR3 extends over 12 amino acids. This CDR3 is CSARSWENEQFF. The CDR3 DNA reads TGCAGTGCCCGCTCATGGGAAAATGAGCAGTTCTTC.

This clonotype was seen only a few times. The rearrangement links TRBV12-3 or TRBV12-4 to TRBJ2-1, with TRBD2 matching over 15 bases. The trim removed 11 bases at V and 9 bases at J, leaving 8 bases unmatched. The CDR3 has 14 amino acids. The CDR3 sequence is CAPGTSGGRGEQFF. In DNA form, the CDR3 reads TGTGCCCCTGGGACTAGCGGGGGGCGGGGTGAGCAGTTCTTC.

This sequence joins TRBV20-1 and TRBJ2-3; tentative D call: TRBD2 (6 bases). The CDR3 is made up of 13 amino acids. From germline, CDR1 is DFQATT and CDR2 SNEGSKA (reference sequence). The V gene lost 6 bases and the J gene lost 3 bases, with 13 bases spanning the gap. This chain's CDR3 is CSAGRSGTDTQYF. The DNA of the CDR3 is TGCAGTGCAGGGAGGAGCGGGACAGATACGCAGTATTTT.

The genes are TRBV5-4 and TRBJ2-1, with TRBD2 as a possible D gene (7 bases). Trimming removed 10 bases at V and 2 bases at J, with 22 bases between. The CDR3 length is 16 residues. Per germline, CDR1 SGHNT and CDR2 YYREEE (reference sequence). CDR3 bases: TGTGCCCTCACAGGCGGGGGCCCCGCCACCTACAATGAGCAGTTCTTC. It encodes CALTGGGPATYNEQFF.

This clonotype was picked up a small number of times. The V gene is TRBV9, the J gene TRBJ2-7, with 7 positions matching TRBD2. This CDR3 has 14 residues. V was pared by 2 bases and J by 2 bases, with 4 bases of the junction left unmatched. Germline V lookup: CDR1 SGDLS, CDR2 YYNGEE. This CDR3 is CASSVGGVAYEQYF. For the CDR3, the DNA is TGTGCCAGCAGCGTTGGGGGGGTCGCCTACGAGCAGTACTTC.

A few counts support this clonotype. The chain employs TRBV7-2 and TRBJ2-7; D is undetermined. The CDR3 contains 13 residues. The germline gives CDR1 SGHTA, CDR2 FQGNSA. Trimming cost V 3 bases and J 2 bases, with 8 bases left between them. The CDR3, as DNA: TGTGCCAGCAGCTTGGCGATTGCCTACGAGCAGTACTTC. Translated: CASSLAIAYEQYF.

In this sample, this clonotype turned up a few times. The chain links TRBV6-5 to TRBJ2-5; tentative D call: TRBD2 (6 bases). This CDR3 is 18 amino acids long. Germline V gene data show CDR1 as MNHEY and CDR2 as SVGAGI. V was cut by 5 bases and J by 2 bases, with 24 bases left in between. In DNA form, the CDR3 reads TGTGCCAGCAGTCACGGGCCGGGGGAGTTCTTGGAACAAGAGACCCAGTACTTC. Translation gives CASSHGPGEFLEQETQYF.

This chain uses TRBV20-1 with TRBJ2-7; 13 bases map to TRBD2. This CDR3 comprises 14 residues. The trim removed 6 bases at V and 12 bases at J, leaving 14 bases unmatched. Germline CDR1 DFQATT, CDR2 SNEGSKA (reference sequence). CDR3 nucleotide sequence: TGCAGTGCCTACTCCGGGACTAGCGGGGAAGAACTGTACTTC. This translates into CSAYSGTSGEELYF.

In this sample, this clonotype turned up a few times. V usage is TRBV9 and J usage is TRBJ2-1, with a possible D match to TRBD2 (6 bases). The V gene lost 6 bases and the J gene lost 8 bases, with 18 bases spanning the gap. The CDR3 spans 14 residues. Per the germline V gene, CDR1 is SGDLS and CDR2 is YYNGEE. The CDR3, as DNA: TGTGCCAGCAAACCGGGACTCGAGCACCATGAGCAGTTCTTC. It is translated as CASKPGLEHHEQFF.

V and J are TRBV3-1 and TRBJ2-1, with D tentatively TRBD2 (5 bases). The V and J ends lost 3 bases and 8 bases respectively, with 35 bases between them. The germline CDR1 and CDR2 sequences are LGHDT and YNNKEL (reference sequence). This CDR3 comprises 21 residues. The chain's CDR3 is CASSQEAFSPPNYAEGDEQFF. CDR3 nucleotides: TGTGCCAGCAGCCAGGAGGCCTTTTCCCCGCCGAATTACGCTGAGGGCGATGAGCAGTTCTTC.

This clonotype was detected ten times or more. J is TRBJ2-5 and V is TRBV20-1, with TRBD2 identical over 13 bases. Germline CDR1 reads DFQATT; CDR2 reads SNEGSKA (reference sequence). This CDR3 region has 15 residues. The trim removed 3 bases at V and 2 bases at J, leaving 3 bases unmatched. The CDR3 sequence is CSASKLAGGQETQYF. Here the CDR3 DNA reads TGCAGTGCTAGCAAACTAGCGGGGGGGCAAGAGACCCAGTACTTC.

The rearrangement uses TRBV20-1 and TRBJ2-7; 7 bases are a match to TRBD2. J lost 6 bases, V lost 3 bases, and 8 bases had no gene match. There are 13 residues in the CDR3. In germline, CDR1 is DFQATT, CDR2 SNEGSKA (reference sequence). This chain's CDR3 is CSASVRGSLEQYF. Written as DNA, the CDR3 is TGCAGTGCTAGTGTTCGCGGGAGCCTCGAGCAGTACTTC.

The chain carries TRBV20-1 and TRBJ1-2; the match to TRBD1 covers 10 bases. Looked up from germline, CDR1 is DFQATT and CDR2 is SNEGSKA (reference sequence). J lost 2 bases, V lost 5 bases, and 11 bases had no gene match. This CDR3 is built from 16 residues. Here the CDR3 DNA reads TGCAGTGCTCGTCCGGGACAGGGGCTCCGGAACTATGGCTACACCTTC. It translates to CSARPGQGLRNYGYTF.

The chain employs TRBV5-1 and TRBJ2-3; a weak D match, TRBD2 (5 bases). The germline V and J ends were trimmed by 3 bases and 5 bases, with 10 bases remaining between them. CDR3 length: 13 amino acids. Germline CDR1 and CDR2: SGHRS and YFSETQ. The CDR3 is CASSSPGEDTQYF. The CDR3 region has the DNA TGCGCCAGCAGCTCCCCCGGGGAAGATACGCAGTATTTT.

This clonotype was seen repeatedly, ten times or more. The chain recombines TRBV12-3 or TRBV12-4 with TRBJ1-1, with 8 bases identical to TRBD1. Trimming at V came to 7 bases and at J to 3 bases, leaving 7 bases not matched to a gene. There are 14 residues in the CDR3. The CDR3 is CASTQDRAHTEAFF. The CDR3 DNA sequence: TGTGCCAGCACTCAGGACAGGGCGCACACTGAAGCTTTCTTT.